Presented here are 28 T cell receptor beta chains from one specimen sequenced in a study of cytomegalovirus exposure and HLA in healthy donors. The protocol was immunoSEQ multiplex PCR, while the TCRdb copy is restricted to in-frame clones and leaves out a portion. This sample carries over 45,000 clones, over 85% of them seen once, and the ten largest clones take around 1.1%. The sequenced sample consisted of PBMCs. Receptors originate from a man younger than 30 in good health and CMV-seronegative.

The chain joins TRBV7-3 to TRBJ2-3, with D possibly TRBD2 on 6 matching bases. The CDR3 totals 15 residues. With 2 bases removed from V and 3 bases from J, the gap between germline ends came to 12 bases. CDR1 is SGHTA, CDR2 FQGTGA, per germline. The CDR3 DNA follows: TGTGCCAGCAGCTTACTGGGCGGGAATACAGATACGCAGTATTTT. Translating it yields CASSLLGGNTDTQYF.

The CDR3 protein is CASRDFSGSLGGELFF. CDR3 sequence (DNA): TGTGCCAGCAGAGATTTTAGCGGGAGTCTCGGCGGGGAGCTGTTTTTT. The rearrangement joins TRBV7-2 to TRBJ2-2; TRBD2 matches 9 bases. Trimming cost V 6 bases and J 7 bases; bases outside gene matches: 12. The germline V gene encodes CDR1 SGHTA and CDR2 FQGNSA. The CDR3 sequence is 16 residues long.

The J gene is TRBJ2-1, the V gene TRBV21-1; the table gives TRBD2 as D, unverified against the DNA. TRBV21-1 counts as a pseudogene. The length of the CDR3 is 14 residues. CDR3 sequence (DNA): TGTGCCAGCAGCAGAGGTCGCGGGGCGGGTGAGCAGTTCTTC. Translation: CASSRGRGAGEQFF.

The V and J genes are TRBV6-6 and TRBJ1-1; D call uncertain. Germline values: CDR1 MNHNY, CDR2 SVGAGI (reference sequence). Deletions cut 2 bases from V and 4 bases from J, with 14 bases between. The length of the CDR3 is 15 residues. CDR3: CASSYPAQVGTEAFF. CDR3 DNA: TGTGCCAGCAGTTACCCCGCGCAGGTAGGCACTGAAGCTTTCTTT.

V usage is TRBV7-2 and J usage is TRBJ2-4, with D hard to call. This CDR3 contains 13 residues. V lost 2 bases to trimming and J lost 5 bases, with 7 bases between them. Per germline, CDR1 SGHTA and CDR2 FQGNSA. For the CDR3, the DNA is TGTGCCAGCAGCTTAATACGAGAAAACATTCAGTACTTC. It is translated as CASSLIRENIQYF.

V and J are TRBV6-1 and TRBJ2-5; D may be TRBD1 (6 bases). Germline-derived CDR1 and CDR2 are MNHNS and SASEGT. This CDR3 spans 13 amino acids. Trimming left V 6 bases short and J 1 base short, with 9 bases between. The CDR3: CASSLDSQETQYF. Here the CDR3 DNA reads TGTGCCAGCAGCCTGGACAGCCAAGAGACCCAGTACTTC.

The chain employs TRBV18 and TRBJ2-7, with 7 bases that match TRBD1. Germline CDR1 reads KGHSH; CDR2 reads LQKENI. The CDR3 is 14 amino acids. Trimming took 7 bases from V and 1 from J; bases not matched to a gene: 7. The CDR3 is CASWTGTESYEQYF. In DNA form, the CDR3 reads TGTGCCAGCTGGACCGGGACAGAGTCCTACGAGCAGTACTTC.

The CDR3 nucleotides are TGTGCCAGCTCACCTATGACAGGGCTGGGAGAGAGCACTGAAGCTTTCTTT. It yields the protein CASSPMTGLGESTEAFF. The chain couples TRBV18 to TRBJ1-1, with 7 nucleotides matching TRBD1. Germline values: CDR1 KGHSH, CDR2 LQKENI. This CDR3 comprises 17 residues. Trimming cost V 3 bases and J 4 bases; bases outside gene matches: 14.

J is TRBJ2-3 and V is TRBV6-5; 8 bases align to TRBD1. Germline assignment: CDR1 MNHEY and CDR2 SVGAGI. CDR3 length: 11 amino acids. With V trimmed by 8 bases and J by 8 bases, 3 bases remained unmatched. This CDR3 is CASGQGATQYF. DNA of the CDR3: TGTGCCAGCGGTCAGGGGGCTACGCAGTATTTT.

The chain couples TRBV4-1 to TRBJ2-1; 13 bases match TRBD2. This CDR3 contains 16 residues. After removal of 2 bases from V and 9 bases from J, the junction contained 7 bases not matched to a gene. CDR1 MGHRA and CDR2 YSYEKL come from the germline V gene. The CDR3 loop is CASSQSPGLAGPEQFF. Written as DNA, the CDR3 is TGCGCCAGCAGCCAATCCCCGGGACTAGCGGGACCTGAGCAGTTCTTC.

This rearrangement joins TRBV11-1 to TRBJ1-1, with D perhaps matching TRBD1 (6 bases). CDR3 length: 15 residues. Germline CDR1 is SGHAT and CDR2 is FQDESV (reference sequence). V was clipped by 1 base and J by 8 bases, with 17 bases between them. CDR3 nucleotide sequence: TGTGCCAGCAGCTTAGAGGGGGGGCGCGGTACCGAAGCTTTCTTT. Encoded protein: CASSLEGGRGTEAFF.

Here the CDR3 DNA reads TGCGCCAGCAGCCAAGATGGTGGAGACAGGGTAGGGTCCAACTATGGCTACACCTTC. This sequence encodes CASSQDGGDRVGSNYGYTF. The chain carries TRBV4-1 and TRBJ1-2, with TRBD1 identical over 7 bases. The CDR3 length is 19 residues. Germline assignment: CDR1 MGHRA and CDR2 YSYEKL. V was clipped by 0 bases and J by 2 bases; unmatched bases: 15.

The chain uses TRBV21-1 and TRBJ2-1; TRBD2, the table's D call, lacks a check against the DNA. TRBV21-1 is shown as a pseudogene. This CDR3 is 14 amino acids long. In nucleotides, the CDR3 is TGTGCCAGCAGCAAAACGGGAGCGTACAATGAGCAGTTCTTC. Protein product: CASSKTGAYNEQFF.

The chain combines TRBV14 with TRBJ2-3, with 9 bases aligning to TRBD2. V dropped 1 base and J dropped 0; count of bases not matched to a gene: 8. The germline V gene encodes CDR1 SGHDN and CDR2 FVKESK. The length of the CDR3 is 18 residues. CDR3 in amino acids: CASSQGRSGGTSTDTQYF. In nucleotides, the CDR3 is TGTGCCAGCAGCCAAGGTAGAAGCGGGGGGACTAGCACAGATACGCAGTATTTT.

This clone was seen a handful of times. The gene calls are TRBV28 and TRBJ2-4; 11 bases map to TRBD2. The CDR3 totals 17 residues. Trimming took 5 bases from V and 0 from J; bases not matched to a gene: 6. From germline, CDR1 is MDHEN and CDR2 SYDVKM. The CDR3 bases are TGTGCCAGCAGTAGCGGGACTAGCGGTATAGCCAAAAACATTCAGTACTTC. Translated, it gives CASSSGTSGIAKNIQYF.

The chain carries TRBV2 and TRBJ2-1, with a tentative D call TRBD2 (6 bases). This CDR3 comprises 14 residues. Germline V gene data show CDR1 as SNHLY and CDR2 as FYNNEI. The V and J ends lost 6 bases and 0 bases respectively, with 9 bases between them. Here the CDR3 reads CASSRTNSYNEQFF. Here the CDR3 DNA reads TGTGCCAGCAGCCGGACTAACTCCTACAATGAGCAGTTCTTC.

The CDR3 bases are TGTGCCAGCAGTCGTGACGGCGGGATCAACGGGGAGCTGTTTTTT. It codes for CASSRDGGINGELFF. This rearrangement joins TRBV6-5 to TRBJ2-2, with D tentatively TRBD2 (6 bases). Germline V gene sequence: CDR1 MNHEY, CDR2 SVGAGI. This CDR3 is built from 15 residues. Between the trimmed V and J ends, which lost 5 bases and 7 bases, there was a span of 17 bases.

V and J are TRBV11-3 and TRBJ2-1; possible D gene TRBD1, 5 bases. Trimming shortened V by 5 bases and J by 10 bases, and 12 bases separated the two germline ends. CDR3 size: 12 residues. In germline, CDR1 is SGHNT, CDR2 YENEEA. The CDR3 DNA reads TGTGCCAGCAGCATGGACACCGCGGAGCAGTTCTTC. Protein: CASSMDTAEQFF.

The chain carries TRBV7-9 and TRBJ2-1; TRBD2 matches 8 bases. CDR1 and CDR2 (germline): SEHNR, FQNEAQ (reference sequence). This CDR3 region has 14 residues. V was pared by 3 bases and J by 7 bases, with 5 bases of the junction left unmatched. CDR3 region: CASSLAGGLNEQFF. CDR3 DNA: TGTGCCAGCAGCTTGGCGGGAGGTTTGAATGAGCAGTTCTTC.

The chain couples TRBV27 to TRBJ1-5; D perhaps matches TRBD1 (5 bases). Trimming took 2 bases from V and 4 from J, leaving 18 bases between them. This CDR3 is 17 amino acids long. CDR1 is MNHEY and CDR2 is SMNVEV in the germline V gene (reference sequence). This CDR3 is CASSLRSLGRANQPQHF. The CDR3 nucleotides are TGTGCCAGCAGTTTAAGGTCTTTGGGGCGAGCGAATCAGCCCCAGCATTTT.

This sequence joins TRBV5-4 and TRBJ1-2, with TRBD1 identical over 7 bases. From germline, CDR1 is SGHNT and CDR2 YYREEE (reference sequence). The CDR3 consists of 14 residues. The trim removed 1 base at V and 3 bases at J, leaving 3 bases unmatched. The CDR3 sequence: CASSLRGQYYGYTF. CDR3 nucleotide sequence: TGTGCCAGCAGCTTGAGGGGGCAGTACTATGGCTACACCTTC. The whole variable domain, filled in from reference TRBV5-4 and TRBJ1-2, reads ETGVTQSPTHLIKTRGQQVTLRCSSQSGHNTVSWYQQALGQGPQFIFQYYREEENGRGNFPPRFSGLQFPNYSSELNVNALELDDSALYLCASSLRGQYYGYTFGSGTRLTVV.

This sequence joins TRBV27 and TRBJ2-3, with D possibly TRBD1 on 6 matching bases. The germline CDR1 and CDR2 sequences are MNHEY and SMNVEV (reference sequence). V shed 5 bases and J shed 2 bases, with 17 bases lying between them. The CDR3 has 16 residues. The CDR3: CASSEAADRYTDTQYF. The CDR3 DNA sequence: TGTGCCAGCAGTGAGGCCGCGGACAGATACACAGATACGCAGTATTTT.

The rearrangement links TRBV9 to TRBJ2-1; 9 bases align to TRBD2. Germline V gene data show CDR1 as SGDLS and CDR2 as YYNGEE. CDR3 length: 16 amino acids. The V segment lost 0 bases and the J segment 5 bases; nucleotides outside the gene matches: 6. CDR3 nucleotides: TGTGCCAGCAGCGTAGGCGCTAGCGGGAACCACAATGAGCAGTTCTTC. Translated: CASSVGASGNHNEQFF.

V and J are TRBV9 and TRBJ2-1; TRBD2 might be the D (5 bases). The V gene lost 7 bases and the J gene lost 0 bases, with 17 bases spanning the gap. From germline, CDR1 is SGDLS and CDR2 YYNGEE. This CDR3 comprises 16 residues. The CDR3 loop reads CASAFPSGSSYNEQFF. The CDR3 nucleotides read TGTGCCAGCGCGTTCCCCAGCGGAAGCTCCTACAATGAGCAGTTCTTC.

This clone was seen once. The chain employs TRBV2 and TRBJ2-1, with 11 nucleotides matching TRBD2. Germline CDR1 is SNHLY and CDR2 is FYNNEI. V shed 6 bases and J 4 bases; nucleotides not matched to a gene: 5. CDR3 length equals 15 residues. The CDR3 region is CASSAGTSGYNEQFF. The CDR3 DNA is TGTGCCAGCAGCGCCGGGACTAGCGGATACAATGAGCAGTTCTTC.

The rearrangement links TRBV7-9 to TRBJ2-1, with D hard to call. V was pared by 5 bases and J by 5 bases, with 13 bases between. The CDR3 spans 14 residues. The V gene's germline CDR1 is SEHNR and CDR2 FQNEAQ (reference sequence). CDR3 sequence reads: CASSPTRVHNEQFF. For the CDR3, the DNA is TGTGCCAGCAGCCCTACCCGGGTCCACAATGAGCAGTTCTTC.

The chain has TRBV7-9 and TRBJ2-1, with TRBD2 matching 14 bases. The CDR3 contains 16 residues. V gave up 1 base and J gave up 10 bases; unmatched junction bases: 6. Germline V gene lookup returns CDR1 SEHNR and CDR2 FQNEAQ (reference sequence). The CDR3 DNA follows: TGTGCCAGCAGCTTAGAGACTAGCGGGAGGGCTAACGAGCAGTTCTTC. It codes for CASSLETSGRANEQFF.

The CDR3 sequence is CASSLGGLAANTGELFF. DNA of the CDR3: TGCGCCAGCAGCTTGGGGGGACTAGCGGCGAACACCGGGGAGCTGTTTTTT. This rearrangement joins TRBV5-1 to TRBJ2-2, with TRBD2 matching over 11 bases. The CDR3 runs 17 residues. J lost 0 bases, V lost 0 bases, and 1 base had no gene match. Germline CDR1 is SGHRS and CDR2 is YFSETQ.